This T cell receptor (beta chain) was recovered during a study of T cells after posttransplantation cyclophosphamide. The protocol was immunoSEQ multiplex PCR, while the TCRdb copy is restricted to in-frame clones and leaves out a portion. The sample includes several thousand clones, nearly 90% seen only once; the top ten take around 1.6%. V shed 3 bases, J shed 0 bases, and the junction held 5 bases outside the gene matches. This CDR3 is 16 amino acids long. Germline CDR1 and CDR2: LNHDA and SQIVND (reference sequence). The chain is built from TRBV19 and TRBJ2-1; 7 nucleotides align to TRBD1. Specimen: memory CD4+ T cells sorted from PBMCs. This TCR was recovered from a woman in her fifties or sixties in good health, CMV-negative, and a related stem cell transplant donor. CDR3 region: CASSIRGSSSYNEQFF. CDR3 nucleotide sequence: TGTGCCAGTAGTATCAGGGGGAGTAGCTCCTACAATGAGCAGTTCTTC. Drawing the rest from reference TRBV19 and TRBJ2-1, the complete variable domain is DGGITQSPKYLFRKEGQNVTLSCEQNLNHDAMYWYRQDPGQGLRLIYYSQIVNDFQKGDIAEGYSVSREKKESFPLTVTSAQKNPTAFYLCASSIRGSSSYNEQFFGPGTRLTVL.